These T cell receptor beta chains were read from a single sample in a study of CD8+CD57+ T cells in acquired aplastic anemia. TCRdb analysed the reads with MiXCR anew, one entry per CDR3 protein. The table has hundreds of thousands of distinct CDR3 sequences, about 50% seen once; the top ten hold roughly 1.2%. Sample: sorted CD4+, CD8+, or CD8+CD57+ T cells (not recorded which) from PBMCs. These receptors were taken from a human donor with aplastic anemia. CDR3s include the opening cysteine and the closing phenylalanine or tryptophan. The D gene is left open where the match is weak. Size tells how often a clone was seen (once, few, many) or the class of an expanded clone, and some rows leave it out.

V gene,D gene,CDR3 length,J gene,clone size,CDR3 DNA,CDR3 protein
TRBV24-1,NA,16,TRBJ2-3,few,TGTGCCACCAGTGACCCTCAGGGGTTAGGCACAGATACGCAGTATTTT,CATSDPQGLGTDTQYF
TRBV7-2,TRBD2,18,TRBJ2-3,few,TGTGCCAGCAGCTCCGCTCCGGGACTAGCGGGGGACACAGATACGCAGTATTTT,CASSSAPGLAGDTDTQYF
TRBV7-8,TRBD2,16,TRBJ2-1,NA,TGTGCCAGCAGCTCCCCGGGACTAGCGGGATACAATGAGCAGTTCTTC,CASSSPGLAGYNEQFF
TRBV19,NA,14,TRBJ2-1,NA,TGTGCCAGTATAGCCCGGTCCGGGGACAATGAGCAGTTCTTC,CASIARSGDNEQFF
TRBV24-1,TRBD2,16,TRBJ2-7,NA,TGTGCCACCAGTGATTCCCTAGCGGGAGGTACCTACGAGCAGTACTTC,CATSDSLAGGTYEQYF
TRBV19,NA,13,TRBJ1-2,NA,TGTGCCAGTAGTTATAGGACAGACTATGGCTACACCTTC,CASSYRTDYGYTF
TRBV7-9,TRBD2,16,TRBJ2-7,NA,TGTGCCAGCAACTCCCACGGACTAGCGGGAGAATACGAGCAGTACTTC,CASNSHGLAGEYEQYF
TRBV7-8,NA,14,TRBJ2-3,once,TGTGCCAGCAGCTTAGATACCGGCACAGATACGCAGTATTTT,CASSLDTGTDTQYF
TRBV20-1,TRBD2,12,TRBJ2-7,many,TGCAGTGCTAGTACTAGCGGGTACGAGCAGTACTTC,CSASTSGYEQYF
TRBV12-3/TRBV12-4,NA,16,TRBJ2-5,NA,TGTGCCAGCAGTCCCTCAGTCAGACAGGCTGAGGAGACCCAGTACTTC,CASSPSVRQAEETQYF
TRBV7-2,NA,13,TRBJ2-5,NA,TGTGCCAGCACCCAAGCAGAAGTCCAGAACCAGTATTTC,CASTQAEVQNQYF
TRBV19,NA,14,TRBJ1-1,NA,TGTGCCAGTAGTATAGTTGATTACGGGAGTGAAGCTTTCTTT,CASSIVDYGSEAFF
TRBV19,TRBD2,18,TRBJ2-7,NA,TGTGCCAGTAGTACCTGGACTAGCGGGAGGGCCCGGGCCTACGAGCAGTACTTC,CASSTWTSGRARAYEQYF
TRBV9,NA,12,TRBJ1-2,NA,TGTGCCAGCAGCGAAACCTCTCGTGGCTACACCTTC,CASSETSRGYTF
TRBV7-6,NA,12,TRBJ2-3,NA,TGTGCCAGCAGAAAAGACAGGGATACGCAGTATTTT,CASRKDRDTQYF
TRBV7-6,TRBD1,15,TRBJ1-1,NA,TGTGCCAGCAGCTTCCCGCAGGGGGCGCGGGATGAAGCTTTCTTT,CASSFPQGARDEAFF
TRBV5-8,NA,12,TRBJ2-5,NA,TGTGCCATATCACAGGGACAAGAGACCCAGTACTTC,CAISQGQETQYF
TRBV3-1,TRBD2,15,TRBJ2-5,many,TGTGCCAGCAGCCAACTAGCGGGAGGAGGGGAGACCCAGTACTTC,CASSQLAGGGETQYF
TRBV7-8,TRBD2,15,TRBJ2-3,once,TGTGCCAGCAGCCTACCGACTAGCGGGGTCGATACGCAGTATTTT,CASSLPTSGVDTQYF
TRBV7-2,NA,16,TRBJ1-6,NA,TGTGCCAGCAGCTTAGGGGGGAAGGGTGGGAATTCACCCCTCCACTTT,CASSLGGKGGNSPLHF
TRBV29-1,NA,15,TRBJ2-3,NA,TGCAGCGTGGGAATCGAATTACTCGGCACAGATACGCAGTATTTT,CSVGIELLGTDTQYF
TRBV9,NA,15,TRBJ2-7,many,TGTGCCAGCAGCTTCAGGCCGACAGGTACCTACGAGCAGTACTTC,CASSFRPTGTYEQYF
TRBV20-1,NA,13,TRBJ1-2,NA,TGCAGTGCTAGAGATAACAGGGAACAGCGCTACACCTTC,CSARDNREQRYTF
TRBV7-9,NA,13,TRBJ2-7,NA,TGTGCCAGCAGCCCCGGGTATTCCTACGAGCAGTACTTC,CASSPGYSYEQYF
TRBV19,NA,11,TRBJ1-2,NA,TGTGCCAACCAGGGAGACTATGGCTACGCCTTC,CANQGDYGYAF
TRBV2,TRBD2,16,TRBJ2-3,NA,TGTGCCAGCACCCGGACTAGCGGGGGGGCCACAGATACGCAGTATTTT,CASTRTSGGATDTQYF
TRBV7-8,NA,13,TRBJ1-2,many,TGTGCCAGCAGCCTCAGGGCCGACTATGGCTACACCTTC,CASSLRADYGYTF
TRBV5-1,NA,14,TRBJ2-7,NA,TGCGCCAGCAGCTTGGGGCAGGGGATACACGAGCAGTACTTC,CASSLGQGIHEQYF
TRBV7-9,NA,16,TRBJ1-2,NA,TGTGCCAGCAGCTTAGATGCGGGGGGCGTAACCCTTGGCTACACCTTC,CASSLDAGGVTLGYTF
TRBV5-1,TRBD1,15,TRBJ1-6,NA,TGCGCCAGCAGCCCCAACAGGGGCTATAATTCACCCCTCCACTTT,CASSPNRGYNSPLHF
TRBV7-3,NA,15,TRBJ1-6,once,TGTGCCAGCAGCTTGACCAGGGGTAGCAATCAGCCCCTCCACTTT,CASSLTRGSNQPLHF
TRBV2,TRBD2,16,TRBJ2-3,NA,TGTGCCAGCAGCACTACGGGTCCTAGCGGGGCGCATACGCAGTATTTT,CASSTTGPSGAHTQYF
TRBV3-1,NA,17,TRBJ2-3,few,TGTGCCAGCAGCCAATCTCGGACCCCTCTCGGCACAGATACGCAGTATTTT,CASSQSRTPLGTDTQYF
TRBV5-5,NA,15,TRBJ1-5,many,TGTGCCAGCAGCCCAGGGGTTTATAGCAATCAGCCCCAGCATTTT,CASSPGVYSNQPQHF
TRBV2,TRBD1,13,TRBJ2-7,few,TGTGCCAGCAGTGTGGACAGGGGCCACGAGCAGTACTTC,CASSVDRGHEQYF
TRBV2,TRBD1,14,TRBJ2-7,NA,TGTGCCATCCCTAGGACAGGGGCCCCCTACGAGCAGTACTTC,CAIPRTGAPYEQYF
TRBV9,TRBD2,15,TRBJ2-5,NA,TGTGCCAGCAGCGTAGCGGGAGGTAGCCAAGAGACCCAGTACTTC,CASSVAGGSQETQYF
TRBV2,NA,14,TRBJ2-1,many,TGTGCCAGCAGTGAGTCGGGTGGGCAGATTGAGCAGTTCTTC,CASSESGGQIEQFF
TRBV7-9,NA,14,TRBJ1-4,once,TGTGCCAGCAGCTTAATAGGGTTCCATGAAAAACTGTTTTTT,CASSLIGFHEKLFF
TRBV24-1,NA,19,TRBJ2-3,NA,TGTGCCACCAGTGATTTCGCGCTACCAACACGGGAGCTGTCAGATACGCAGTATTTT,CATSDFALPTRELSDTQYF
TRBV10-3,TRBD1,11,TRBJ2-1,NA,TGTGCCACCCACAGGGGCGATGAGCAGTTCTTC,CATHRGDEQFF
TRBV10-2,NA,15,TRBJ2-2,NA,TGCGCCAGCAGGACTTCCGGTGGGGGCACCGGGGAGCTGTTTTTT,CASRTSGGGTGELFF
TRBV4-2,NA,15,TRBJ2-5,many,TGTGCCAGCAGCCAAGACTTAAAGGGACAAGAGACCCAGTACTTC,CASSQDLKGQETQYF
TRBV12-5,TRBD2,13,TRBJ2-2,NA,TGTGCCAGCAGACAGTCCCCGGGAGGCGAGCTGTTTTTT,CASRQSPGGELFF
TRBV19,TRBD1,15,TRBJ1-4,NA,TGTGCCAGTAGTGTGGCCGGGACAGGGAGCGAAAAACTGTTTTTT,CASSVAGTGSEKLFF
TRBV7-9,TRBD2,16,TRBJ2-1,NA,TGTGCCAGCAGCCCTACTAGCGGGAGTCTGGTTAATGAGCAGTTCTTC,CASSPTSGSLVNEQFF
TRBV5-1,NA,15,TRBJ1-2,many,TGCGCCAGCAGTGAGGCCGGATCAGACCTCTATGGCTACACCTTC,CASSEAGSDLYGYTF
TRBV2,NA,13,TRBJ1-5,NA,TGTGCCAGCACCCTAGCATGGAGGGGGCCCCAGCATTTT,CASTLAWRGPQHF
TRBV2,NA,13,TRBJ1-2,NA,TGTGCCAGGGCCCCTCGGGACTTGGTTGGCTACACCTTC,CARAPRDLVGYTF
TRBV10-3,TRBD2,16,TRBJ2-7,NA,TGTGCCATCAAGGAGCCGGGACTAGCGGGAGCAGACGAGCAGTACTTC,CAIKEPGLAGADEQYF
TRBV9,TRBD1,16,TRBJ2-3,NA,TGTGCCAGCAGCGTAGGGGGACAGGGAGGCTTAGATACGCAGTATTTT,CASSVGGQGGLDTQYF
TRBV12-5,NA,13,TRBJ2-1,NA,TGTGCTAGTGGTTTGGACTGGGACAATGAGCAGTTCTTC,CASGLDWDNEQFF
TRBV19,TRBD1,13,TRBJ2-5,NA,TGTGCCAGTAGTTTCCAGGGGGACGAGACCCAGTACTTC,CASSFQGDETQYF
TRBV5-1,NA,11,TRBJ1-2,NA,TGCGCCATGGACAGAAACTATGGCTACACCTTC,CAMDRNYGYTF
TRBV6-6,NA,16,TRBJ1-5,many,TGTGCCAGCAGTTACGGTTCTGGGGTGCGTGATCAGCCCCAGCATTTT,CASSYGSGVRDQPQHF
TRBV5-1,TRBD2,16,TRBJ2-1,many,TGCGCCAGCAGCTTTACACCGGGACTAGCGGAAGGTAGGGACTTCTTC,CASSFTPGLAEGRDFF
TRBV29-1,NA,14,TRBJ2-5,NA,TGCAGCGCCGGAGAGTTGGGGGGACGAGAGACCCAGTACTTC,CSAGELGGRETQYF